This TCR beta chain emerged from a study of blood T cell repertoires in COVID-19. Background on the study: The United States, Italy and Spain provided the acute and convalescent COVID-19 samples.

CDR1 and CDR2 from the germline V gene are SGHKS and YYEKEE (reference sequence). V lost 2 bases, J lost 3 bases, and 9 bases lay in between. The CDR3 extends over 14 amino acids. Method: immunoSEQ multiplex PCR; TCRdb's copy keeps in-frame clones and lacks some. The sample records about 160,000 clones, 85% to 95% being singletons. This receptor was identified in a woman between 45 and 60 years old with acute or convalescent COVID-19. Sequencing was carried out using peripheral blood. V and J are TRBV5-5 and TRBJ1-5; a weak D match, TRBD1 (6 bases). Here the CDR3 reads CASSLRGTNQPQHF. CDR3 nucleotide sequence: TGTGCCAGCAGCTTAAGGGGGACCAATCAGCCCCAGCATTTT.